This T cell receptor beta chain was captured by sequencing in a study of CD8 T cells in Susac syndrome. Study information: Treatment at blood withdrawal was none, corticosteroids, or intravenous immunoglobulin alone in Susac syndrome patients.

TCR beta sequences were obtained from blood CD8+ and CD4+ T cells. Patients with Susac syndrome met diagnostic criteria defined recently for definite or probable disease. The CDR3 consists of 13 residues. Germline-derived CDR1 and CDR2 are MNHEY and SVGAGI. Trimming removed 6 bases at V and 5 bases at J, with 13 bases between. Reverse transcription of roughly 0.5 to 1 ug RNA was carried out with random hexamers. TCRdb ran MiXCR on the immunoSEQ multiplex PCR reads and lists one entry per CDR3 protein. The sample holds 65,000 to 85,000 distinct CDR3 sequences; around 93% are singletons and the top ten take roughly 0.45%.

This clonotype was obtained from a human donor with Susac syndrome. The sample taken for sequencing was CD8+ T cells from PBMCs. The V call is TRBV6-5, the J call TRBJ2-5; maybe TRBD2 (6 bases). The CDR3 here is CASRRGRGETQYF. For the CDR3, the DNA is TGTGCCAGCAGGCGGGGACGTGGGGAGACCCAGTACTTC.